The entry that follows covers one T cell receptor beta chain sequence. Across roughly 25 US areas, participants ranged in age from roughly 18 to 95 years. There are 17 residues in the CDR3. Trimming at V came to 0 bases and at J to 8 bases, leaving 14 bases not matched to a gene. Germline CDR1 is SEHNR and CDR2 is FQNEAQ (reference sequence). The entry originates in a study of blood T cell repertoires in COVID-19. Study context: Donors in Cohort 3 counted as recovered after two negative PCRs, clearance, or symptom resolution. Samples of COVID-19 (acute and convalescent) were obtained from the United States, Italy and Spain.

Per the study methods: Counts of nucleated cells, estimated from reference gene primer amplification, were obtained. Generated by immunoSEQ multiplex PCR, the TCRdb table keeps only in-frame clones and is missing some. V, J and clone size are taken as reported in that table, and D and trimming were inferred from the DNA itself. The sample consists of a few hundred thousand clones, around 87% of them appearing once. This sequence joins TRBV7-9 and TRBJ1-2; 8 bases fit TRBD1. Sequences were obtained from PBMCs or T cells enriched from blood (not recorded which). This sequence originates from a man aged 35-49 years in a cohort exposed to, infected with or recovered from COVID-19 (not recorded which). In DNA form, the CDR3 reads TGTGCCAGCAGCTTAGCTCAGGGGCGGCAGGGGGCCGGCGGCTACACCTTC. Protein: CASSLAQGRQGAGGYTF.